A selection of T cell receptor beta chains follows, all from one sample in a study of T-cell reconstitution after alpha-beta-depleted transplantation in children. Each CDR3 protein is one row after TCRdb ran MiXCR on the PCR reads. The repertoire includes 600,000 to 800,000 distinct CDR3 sequences, less than 15% of them detected once, and around 0.8% sits in the top ten. The material sequenced was PBMCs, taken before TCRalphabeta/CD19-depleted stem cell transplant. Source of these receptors: a girl aged 2 to 10 with congenital amegakaryocytic thrombocytopenia, due to receive a stem cell transplant. CDR3s include the opening cysteine and the closing phenylalanine or tryptophan. A D gene is named only where the DNA matches it firmly. A clone size is listed for some rows: how often the clone was seen (once, few, many), or a class if it is expanded.

V gene	clone size	J gene	D gene	CDR3 DNA	CDR3 protein
TRBV5-1	.	TRBJ2-7	.	TGCGCCAGCAGCTTGGCCGGACGGACCTCCTACGAGCAGTACTTC	CASSLAGRTSYEQYF
TRBV24-1	many	TRBJ2-1	.	TGTGCCACCAGTGATTTGCAAGACCCGAGCTCCTACAATGAGCAGTTCTTC	CATSDLQDPSSYNEQFF
TRBV20-1	once	TRBJ2-2	.	TGCTGTGCTAGAGATCGGGCTCCTCCGAACACCGGGGAGCTGTTTTTT	CCARDRAPPNTGELFF
TRBV10-3	.	TRBJ1-1	.	TGTACCGGATCCGGGACACCGAACACTGAAGCTTTCTTT	CTGSGTPNTEAFF
TRBV20-1	many	TRBJ2-1	TRBD2	TGCAGTGCCCGTATCCCGGGACTAGCGGGAGCATTTGAGCAGTTCTTC	CSARIPGLAGAFEQFF
TRBV12-3/TRBV12-4	many	TRBJ2-1	TRBD2	TGTGCCAGCAGTAGAGACGGACTAGCGCTTGACAATGAGCAGTTCTTC	CASSRDGLALDNEQFF
TRBV20-1	few	TRBJ2-5	TRBD1	TGCAGTGCTACAACAACAGGGGTCAAAGAGACCCAGTACTTC	CSATTTGVKETQYF
TRBV20-1	many	TRBJ1-4	TRBD1	TGCAGTGCTAGGGACGGACAGGGGGCGTGGAAACTGTTTTTT	CSARDGQGAWKLFF
TRBV5-4	.	TRBJ1-6	TRBD1	TGTGCCAGCAGCTTGAACAGGGGTTCGGTTTTGATTTATAATTCACCCCTCCACTTT	CASSLNRGSVLIYNSPLHF
TRBV11-2	.	TRBJ2-5	.	TGTGCCAGCAGCCCCGCGGCAGGGACATGGGCAAGGGCCCAGTACTTC	CASSPAAGTWARAQYF
TRBV4-1	many	TRBJ1-1	TRBD1	TGCGCCAGCAGCCAAGATGACAGGGGGCTCGGCACTGAAGCTTTCTTT	CASSQDDRGLGTEAFF
TRBV7-9	few	TRBJ2-1	.	TGTGCCAGCAGCTTAGACCCATCACTATACAATGAGCAGTTCTTC	CASSLDPSLYNEQFF
TRBV29-1	many	TRBJ1-1	.	TGCAGCGTTGGCGCACGTATGAACACTGAAGCTTTCTTT	CSVGARMNTEAFF
TRBV5-1	.	TRBJ2-1	TRBD2	TGCGCCAGCAGCCGACCAAGAGGGGGTAGCGGGAGAAGTAATGAGCAGTTCTTC	CASSRPRGGSGRSNEQFF
TRBV12-3/TRBV12-4	many	TRBJ1-3	TRBD1	TGTGCCAGCAGCCGAGGGACAGGCGAAGACACCATATATTTT	CASSRGTGEDTIYF
TRBV5-1	few	TRBJ1-1	.	TGCGCCAGCAGCTTGGAAGAAGAAGCTTTCTTT	CASSLEEEAFF
TRBV10-3	many	TRBJ2-7	TRBD1	TGTGCCATCGGGTTGGGACAGACCTACGAGCAGTACTTC	CAIGLGQTYEQYF
TRBV5-5	many	TRBJ2-1	.	TGTGCCAGCAGCTTGGTGGTGTACTCCTACAATGAGCAGTTCTTC	CASSLVVYSYNEQFF
TRBV12-5	many	TRBJ2-3	.	TGTGCTAGTGGTTTGCCCTCCCCCGCTCGCGGTACGCAGTATTTT	CASGLPSPARGTQYF
TRBV7-2	many	TRBJ1-4	.	TGTGCCAGCCGCGAACTTGCAACTAATGAAAAACTGTTTTTT	CASRELATNEKLFF
TRBV5-1	few	TRBJ2-1	.	TGCGCCAGCAGCTTGTTCTCACTGCCGGGTTATGAGCAGTTCTTC	CASSLFSLPGYEQFF
TRBV7-9	few	TRBJ2-1	.	TGTGCCAGCAGCCAATTGGCGACGACTTGGGGGAGCCATGAGCAGTTCTTC	CASSQLATTWGSHEQFF
TRBV20-1	many	TRBJ2-1	TRBD2	TGCAGTGCTCAGCCGGGGACTAGTTACGATGAGCAGTTCTTC	CSAQPGTSYDEQFF
TRBV4-1	many	TRBJ2-3	TRBD2	TGCGCCAGCAGCCAAGAACGAGGCGGGAGGGTTCCCACAGATACGCAGTATTTT	CASSQERGGRVPTDTQYF
TRBV20-1	many	TRBJ2-7	TRBD1	TGCAGTGCTGTTAGACGACAGGGTCCTAACGAGCAGTACTTC	CSAVRRQGPNEQYF
TRBV20-1	.	TRBJ2-5	TRBD1	TGCAGTGCTTGGACAGGGGGCGATGGGACCCAGTACTTC	CSAWTGGDGTQYF
TRBV7-6	many	TRBJ2-3	.	TGTGCCAGCAGCGCCGGTGGTGCGTATACGCAGTATTTT	CASSAGGAYTQYF
TRBV27	.	TRBJ2-3	.	TGTGCCAGCAGTTTATCGTATGGCGGCACAGATACGCAGTATTTT	CASSLSYGGTDTQYF
TRBV5-1	few	TRBJ2-7	TRBD2	TGCGCCAGCAGCACGGCACTAGCGGGAGTCCCCTACGAGCAGTACTTC	CASSTALAGVPYEQYF
TRBV5-1	many	TRBJ2-2	TRBD1	TGCGCCAGCAGCTCTCGACAGGGCAGCGGGGAGCTGTTTTTT	CASSSRQGSGELFF
TRBV20-1	.	TRBJ2-7	TRBD1	TGCAGTGCTATGGACAGGGGCTACGAGCAGTACTTC	CSAMDRGYEQYF
TRBV5-6	many	TRBJ2-3	TRBD2	TGTGCCAGCATTTATAGCGGGGGACTCACAGATACGCAGTATTTT	CASIYSGGLTDTQYF
TRBV7-9	.	TRBJ2-2	TRBD2	TGTGCCAGCAGCTTAGACGGCGGGAGTATAGTCGTCGGGGAGCTGTTTTTT	CASSLDGGSIVVGELFF
TRBV28	many	TRBJ2-7	.	TGTGCCAGCAGGGTCGGGAGCTACGAGCAGTACTTC	CASRVGSYEQYF
TRBV5-6	.	TRBJ2-4	TRBD1	TGTGCCAGCAGCCGTCCGACAGGGAAGAAAAACATTCAGTACTTC	CASSRPTGKKNIQYF
TRBV29-1	few	TRBJ2-1	.	TGCAGCGTTGGAAGAGGTCTGGGTGGCTCCTACAATGAGCAGTTCTTC	CSVGRGLGGSYNEQFF
TRBV9	.	TRBJ2-5	TRBD1	TGTGCCAGCAGCCCGGGACAGGGGCGCCCTAGCCCCCAAGAGACCCAGTACTTC	CASSPGQGRPSPQETQYF
TRBV12-3/TRBV12-4	.	TRBJ2-1	TRBD2	TGTGCCAGCAGTGTCCTAGCGGGATGGGAGCAGTTCTTC	CASSVLAGWEQFF
TRBV3-1	.	TRBJ1-1	.	TGTGCCAGCAGCCAAGGGCCAATCCGCACTGAAGCTTTCTTT	CASSQGPIRTEAFF
TRBV19	.	TRBJ2-7	.	TGTGCCACTACCGGGGCAAAGGCCTACGAGCAGTACTTC	CATTGAKAYEQYF
TRBV21-1	.	TRBJ2-1	.	TGTGCCAGCAGCAATGGGTGGCGCGGGAGTTACAATGAGCAGTTCTTC	CASSNGWRGSYNEQFF
TRBV5-1	.	TRBJ1-1	TRBD1	TGCGCCAGCAGGGACAGGATGAACACTGAAGCTTTCTTT	CASRDRMNTEAFF
TRBV29-1	many	TRBJ2-1	TRBD2	TGCAGCGCCTCACGGGAGGGCTCCAATGAGCAGTTCTTC	CSASREGSNEQFF
TRBV15	many	TRBJ2-1	.	TGTGCCACCAGCAGAGACCCGTTGAATGAGCAGTTCTTC	CATSRDPLNEQFF
TRBV7-2	.	TRBJ2-7	TRBD2	TGTGCCAGCAGCTCCATAGCGGGAACGGCCTACGAGCAGTACTTC	CASSSIAGTAYEQYF
TRBV5-1	once	TRBJ2-3	TRBD2	TGCGCCAGCAGCTGGGGGCCGACTAGCGGGACTACAGATACGCAGTATTTT	CASSWGPTSGTTDTQYF
TRBV6-2/TRBV6-3	many	TRBJ2-1	.	TGTGCCAGCACCGGTTTGCAGGGTGCCTACAATGAGCAGTTCTTC	CASTGLQGAYNEQFF
TRBV20-1	many	TRBJ2-4	TRBD2	TGCAGTGCTAGAGATTTTGAGGGGCTAGCGGGAGACGGGCTAGAAGCCAAAAACATTCAGTACTTC	CSARDFEGLAGDGLEAKNIQYF
TRBV20-1	.	TRBJ2-3	TRBD2	TGCAGTGCCCATAAGCCACTAGCGGGGGACCTAGCAGGGGCAGATACGCAGTATTTT	CSAHKPLAGDLAGADTQYF
TRBV20-1	.	TRBJ2-1	.	TGCAGTGCTAGGGACCGAGGGATCAATGAGCAGTTCTTC	CSARDRGINEQFF
TRBV20-1	many	TRBJ2-7	TRBD2	TGCAGTGCTAGCCAAAGCGGGAGTGCCTACGAGCAGTACTTC	CSASQSGSAYEQYF
TRBV20-1	many	TRBJ2-1	.	TGCAGTGCTAGAGATGGGCGGGAAACCTACAATGAGCAGTTCTTC	CSARDGRETYNEQFF
TRBV7-3	few	TRBJ2-2	.	TGTGCCAGCGAAACCGGGGATAACACCGGGGAGCTGTTTTTT	CASETGDNTGELFF
TRBV9	.	TRBJ2-2	TRBD2	TGTGCCAGCAGCGTAGGCGCGGGAGGGCAAATTGCCGGGGAGCTGTTTTTT	CASSVGAGGQIAGELFF